This T cell receptor (beta chain) was found in a study of read filtering for tumor transcriptome and immune sequencing. Study-level information: TCR-mapped reads were about 4 to 11 million with IR-seq versus 85 to 1273 with RNA-seq. Study-level results: RNA-seq captured clonotypes less deeply and reliably than IR-seq.

Molecular barcoded adaptors covering alpha/delta and beta/gamma chains were used on approximately 400 ng RNA. TCRdb passed the reads through MiXCR, listing each CDR3 protein once. The sample yields under 150,000 distinct CDR3 sequences, less than 15% seen once. Many counts were recorded for this clonotype. Its specificity is unknown. Germline V gene lookup returns CDR1 KGHDR and CDR2 SFDVKD. Between the trimmed V and J ends, which lost 7 bases and 8 bases, there was a span of 11 bases. CDR3 length: 12 residues. This TCR was recovered from a donor aged 40 or older with multiple myeloma. The chain employs TRBV24-1 and TRBJ2-1; D is unclear. Sequences were obtained from a population of CD138-negative cells sorted from bone marrow. CDR3 sequence (DNA): TGTGCCACCAGAGGACGGCTCGATGAGCAGTTCTTC. Amino acid sequence: CATRGRLDEQFF.